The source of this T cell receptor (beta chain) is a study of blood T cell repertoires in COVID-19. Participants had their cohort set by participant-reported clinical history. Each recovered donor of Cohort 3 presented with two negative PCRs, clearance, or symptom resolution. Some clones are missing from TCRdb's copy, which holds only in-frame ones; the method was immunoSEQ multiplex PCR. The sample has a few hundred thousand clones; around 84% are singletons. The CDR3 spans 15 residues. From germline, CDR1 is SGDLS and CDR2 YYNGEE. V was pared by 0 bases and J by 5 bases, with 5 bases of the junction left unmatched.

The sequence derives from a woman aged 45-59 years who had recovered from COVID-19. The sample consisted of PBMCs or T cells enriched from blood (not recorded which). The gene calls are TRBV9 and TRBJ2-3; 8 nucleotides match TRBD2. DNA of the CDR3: TGTGCCAGCAGCGTAGGACTAGCGCGACGAGATACGCAGTATTTT. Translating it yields CASSVGLARRDTQYF.